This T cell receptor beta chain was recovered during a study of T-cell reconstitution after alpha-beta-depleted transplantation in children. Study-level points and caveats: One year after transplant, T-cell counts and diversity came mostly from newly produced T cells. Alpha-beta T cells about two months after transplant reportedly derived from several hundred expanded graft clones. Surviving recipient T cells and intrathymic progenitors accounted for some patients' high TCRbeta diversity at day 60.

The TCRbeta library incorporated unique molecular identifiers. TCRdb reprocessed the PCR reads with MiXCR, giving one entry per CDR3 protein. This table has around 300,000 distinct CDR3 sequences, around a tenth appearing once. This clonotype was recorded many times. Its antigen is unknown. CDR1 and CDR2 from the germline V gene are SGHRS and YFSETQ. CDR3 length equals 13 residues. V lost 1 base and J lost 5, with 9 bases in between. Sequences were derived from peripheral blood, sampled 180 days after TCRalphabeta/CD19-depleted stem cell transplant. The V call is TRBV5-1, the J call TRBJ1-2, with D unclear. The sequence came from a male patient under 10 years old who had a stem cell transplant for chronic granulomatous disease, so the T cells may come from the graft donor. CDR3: CASSLFSGYGYTF. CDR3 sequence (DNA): TGCGCCAGCAGCTTGTTCTCCGGATATGGCTACACCTTC.